This is a list of T cell receptor beta chains from one sample in a study of T cell responses to AZD1222 COVID-19 vaccine. Using immunoSEQ multiplex PCR, the repertoire was profiled, and TCRdb retains in-frame clones only, with some absent. Of approximately 180,000 clones in the sample, 80% to 90% are singletons; the top ten hold about 8%. The sample in question was peripheral blood, obtained on day 0 of AZD1222 vaccination. The receptor source for this set is an adult in good health. The CDR3 runs from the conserved cysteine through the conserved F or W. D genes are given only for firm matches. Rows may omit the clone size; those that give it use once, few, many or a size class.

v_call,j_call,clone_size,d_call,cdr3_nt,cdr3_aa
TRBV5-1,TRBJ1-1,once,-,TGCGCCAGCAGTGCGGGGAACACTGAAGCTTTCTTT,CASSAGNTEAFF
TRBV5-6,TRBJ2-7,many,-,TGTGCCAGCAGCTTGGCCGGGGGAGGGGGCAGAGGAGAGCAGTACTTC,CASSLAGGGGRGEQYF
TRBV19,TRBJ1-2,-,-,TGTGCCAGTAGTATAGATTATAAGGCTGGCTACACCTTC,CASSIDYKAGYTF
TRBV6-5,TRBJ1-5,-,TRBD1,TGTGCCAGCAGTCCGACAGGGGAAAGTCAGCCCCAGCATTTT,CASSPTGESQPQHF
TRBV2,TRBJ1-6,-,-,TGTGCCAGCGGGGGGGACGGGCCGAGCTCCTATAATTCACCCCTCCACTTT,CASGGDGPSSYNSPLHF
TRBV5-1,TRBJ2-7,once,-,TGCGCCAGCAGCTTGCAAAGCCATAGCTCCTACGAGCAGTACTTC,CASSLQSHSSYEQYF
TRBV2,TRBJ1-1,-,-,TGTGCCAGCAGTGAATCAGGACAGATCATTGAAGCTTTCTTT,CASSESGQIIEAFF
TRBV5-1,TRBJ2-7,-,-,TGCGCCAGCAGCTGGGACGGAGCCTACGCCTACGAGCAGTACTTC,CASSWDGAYAYEQYF
TRBV6-2/TRBV6-3,TRBJ1-6,-,-,TGTGCCAGCAGTTACGAGCATAGCTCCTATAATTCACCCCTCCACTTT,CASSYEHSSYNSPLHF
TRBV12-3/TRBV12-4,TRBJ2-5,-,-,TGTGCCAGCAGTGGCAGGGGGGGGGAGACCCAGTACTTC,CASSGRGGETQYF
TRBV5-6,TRBJ1-1,-,-,TGTGCCAGCAGCTTTTTGGAGAACACTGAAGCTTTCTTT,CASSFLENTEAFF
TRBV6-5,TRBJ2-1,-,TRBD2,TGTGCCAGTAGGGCGGGGGGGCGTAATGAGCAGTTCTTC,CASRAGGRNEQFF
TRBV27,TRBJ2-7,-,-,TGTGCCAGCGCCGACGGGTACGAGCAGTACTTC,CASADGYEQYF
TRBV28,TRBJ1-1,-,-,TGTGCCAGCACCCTGGCCCAGGGAGCTGAAGCTTTCTTT,CASTLAQGAEAFF
TRBV4-2,TRBJ1-5,-,-,TGTGCCAGCAGCCCCCTCAGGGATAGCAATCAGCCCCAGCATTTT,CASSPLRDSNQPQHF
TRBV7-3,TRBJ2-3,-,-,TGTGCCAGCAGCAGCGGAGTAACTAGCACAGATACGCAGTATTTT,CASSSGVTSTDTQYF
TRBV3-1/TRBV3-2,TRBJ1-6,-,-,TGTGCCAGCAGCCAAGGGTCAAGGGATTCACCCCTCCACTTT,CASSQGSRDSPLHF
TRBV6-6,TRBJ2-7,-,TRBD1,TGTGCCAGCAACTCCGGGACAGGGAAAAACGAGCAGTACTTC,CASNSGTGKNEQYF
TRBV4-1,TRBJ1-4,-,-,TGCGCCAGCAGCCAAGTTAGGGTCGAAAAACTGTTTTTT,CASSQVRVEKLFF
TRBV5-1,TRBJ1-3,-,-,TGCGCCAGCAGCTTGGTGGCGTCTGGAAACACCATATATTTT,CASSLVASGNTIYF
TRBV7-9,TRBJ1-1,-,-,TGTGCCAGCAGCCCCGGATCTAGGGGGGGCACTGAAGCTTTCTTT,CASSPGSRGGTEAFF
TRBV14,TRBJ1-1,-,-,TGTGCCAGCAGCAAAAGCTCCTTCCAGGGTCACACTGAAGCTTTCTTT,CASSKSSFQGHTEAFF
TRBV9,TRBJ2-2,-,-,TGTGCCAGCAGCGTAGCTCCCGGGGGCCAGTCCACCGGGGAGCTGTTTTTT,CASSVAPGGQSTGELFF
TRBV5-6,TRBJ2-5,once,TRBD2,TGTGCCAGCAGCGGAGAAGCGGGGGGCCAAGAGACCCAGTACTTC,CASSGEAGGQETQYF
TRBV7-2,TRBJ1-6,-,-,TGTGCCAGCAGTTCCTTAGGGGGTAGGGGCTCACCCCTCCACTTT,CASSSLGGRGSPLHF
TRBV3-1/TRBV3-2,TRBJ1-2,-,TRBD1,TGTGCCAGCAGCCAGGCGACAGGGGCTTATGGCTACACCTTC,CASSQATGAYGYTF
TRBV27,TRBJ1-1,-,TRBD1,TGTGCCAGCAGTTTATTTTCGTTGGGACAGGGGTTAGCTTTCTTT,CASSLFSLGQGLAFF